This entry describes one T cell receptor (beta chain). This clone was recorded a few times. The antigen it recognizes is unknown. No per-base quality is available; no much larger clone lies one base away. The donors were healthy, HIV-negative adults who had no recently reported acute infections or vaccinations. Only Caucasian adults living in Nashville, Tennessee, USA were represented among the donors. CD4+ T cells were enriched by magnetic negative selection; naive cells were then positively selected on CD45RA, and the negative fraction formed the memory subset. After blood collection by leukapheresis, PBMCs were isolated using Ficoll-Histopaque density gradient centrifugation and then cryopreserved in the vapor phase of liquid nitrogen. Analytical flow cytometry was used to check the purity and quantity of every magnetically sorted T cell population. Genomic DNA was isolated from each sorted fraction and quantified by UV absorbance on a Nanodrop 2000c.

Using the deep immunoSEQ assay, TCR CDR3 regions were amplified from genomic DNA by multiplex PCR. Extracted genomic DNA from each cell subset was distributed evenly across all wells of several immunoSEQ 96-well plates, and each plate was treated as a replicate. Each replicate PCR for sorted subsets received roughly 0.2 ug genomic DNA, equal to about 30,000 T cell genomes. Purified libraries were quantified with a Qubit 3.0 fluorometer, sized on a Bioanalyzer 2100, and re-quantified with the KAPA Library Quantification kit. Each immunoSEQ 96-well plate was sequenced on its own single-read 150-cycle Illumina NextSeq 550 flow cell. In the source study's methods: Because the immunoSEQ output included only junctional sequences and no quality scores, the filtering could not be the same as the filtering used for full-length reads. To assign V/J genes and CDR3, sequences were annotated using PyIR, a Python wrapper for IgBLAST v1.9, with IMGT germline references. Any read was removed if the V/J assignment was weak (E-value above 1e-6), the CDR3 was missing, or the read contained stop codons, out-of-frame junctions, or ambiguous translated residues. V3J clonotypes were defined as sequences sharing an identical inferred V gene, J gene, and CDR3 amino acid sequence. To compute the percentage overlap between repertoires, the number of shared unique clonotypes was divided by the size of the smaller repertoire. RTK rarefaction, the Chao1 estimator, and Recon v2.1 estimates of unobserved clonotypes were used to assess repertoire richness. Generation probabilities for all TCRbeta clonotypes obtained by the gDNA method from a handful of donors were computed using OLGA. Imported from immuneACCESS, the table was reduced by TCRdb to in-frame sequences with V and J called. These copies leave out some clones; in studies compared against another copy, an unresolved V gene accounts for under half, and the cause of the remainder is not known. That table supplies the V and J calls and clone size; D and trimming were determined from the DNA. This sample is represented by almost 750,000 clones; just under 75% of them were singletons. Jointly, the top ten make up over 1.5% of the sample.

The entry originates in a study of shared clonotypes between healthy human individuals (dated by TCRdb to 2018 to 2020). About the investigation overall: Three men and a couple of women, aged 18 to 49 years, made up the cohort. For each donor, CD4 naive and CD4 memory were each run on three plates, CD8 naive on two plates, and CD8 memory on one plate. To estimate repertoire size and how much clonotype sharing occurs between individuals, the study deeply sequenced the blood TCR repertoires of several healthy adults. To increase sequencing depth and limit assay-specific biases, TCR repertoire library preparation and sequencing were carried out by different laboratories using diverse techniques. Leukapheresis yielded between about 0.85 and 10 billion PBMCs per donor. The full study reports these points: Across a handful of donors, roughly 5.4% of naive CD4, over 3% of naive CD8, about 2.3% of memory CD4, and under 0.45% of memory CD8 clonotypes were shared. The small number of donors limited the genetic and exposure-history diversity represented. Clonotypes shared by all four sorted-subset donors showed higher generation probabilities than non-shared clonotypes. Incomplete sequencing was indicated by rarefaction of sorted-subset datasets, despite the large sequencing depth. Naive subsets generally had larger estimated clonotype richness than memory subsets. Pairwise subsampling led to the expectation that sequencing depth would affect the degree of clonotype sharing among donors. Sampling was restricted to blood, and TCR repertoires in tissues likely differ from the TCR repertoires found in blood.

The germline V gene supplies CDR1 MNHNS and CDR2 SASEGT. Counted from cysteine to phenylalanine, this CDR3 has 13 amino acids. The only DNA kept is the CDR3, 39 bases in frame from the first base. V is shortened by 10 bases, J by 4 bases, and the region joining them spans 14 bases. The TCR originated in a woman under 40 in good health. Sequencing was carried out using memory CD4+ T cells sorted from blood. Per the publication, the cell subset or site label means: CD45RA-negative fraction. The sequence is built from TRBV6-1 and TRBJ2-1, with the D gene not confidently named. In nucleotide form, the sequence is TGTGCCACTCCAAGCTTGGGGTACAATGAGCAGTTCTTC. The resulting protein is CATPSLGYNEQFF.